This TCR beta chain was captured by sequencing in a study of cytomegalovirus exposure and HLA in healthy donors. Study context: Ancestry clustering placed about 86% of several hundred genotyped donors in the Caucasian-associated cluster.

It was with 60 Vbeta and 13 Jbeta primers that the PCR ran. Using immunoSEQ multiplex PCR, the repertoire was profiled, and TCRdb retains in-frame clones only, with some absent. Of roughly 190,000 clones listed, 60% to 80% are singletons. Sequencing was carried out using PBMCs. The sequence was obtained from a woman between 18 and 30 years old in good health and CMV-seronegative.

The DNA of the CDR3 is TGTGCCACCAGCAGAGATGGGGGGGTATCACCCCTCCACTTT. The encoded protein is CATSRDGGVSPLHF. The V gene is TRBV15, the J gene TRBJ1-6; possibly TRBD1 for D (5 bases). The germline V gene encodes CDR1 LNHNV and CDR2 YYDKDF (reference sequence). V dropped 0 bases and J dropped 10 bases, with 10 bases sitting between them. The CDR3 is made up of 14 amino acids.